The 6 T cell receptor beta chains presented below share a single source sample, sequenced in a study of Ad26.COV2.S vaccination and SARS-CoV-2 variants. Some clones are missing from TCRdb's copy, which holds only in-frame ones; the method was immunoSEQ multiplex PCR. Among some 340,000 clones, about 86% were seen once, and the ten largest hold approximately 2%. Treatment given: some 19 received Ad26.COV2.S at low or high dose, single or two shots; 5 received placebo; per-sample allocation not given. Specimen acquisition occurred on day 63 following the initial vaccine or placebo injection. The sample in question was peripheral blood, obtained in a trial of Ad26.COV2.S vaccine versus placebo. These receptors were obtained from a person aged 18 to 59 who received the Ad26.COV2.S COVID-19 vaccine or a placebo.

In the case of this clone: Other DNA sequences of this sample code for an identical CDR3. The V gene is TRBV25-1, the J gene TRBJ2-1, with 8 bases lining up with TRBD2. V was clipped by 6 bases and J by 4 bases; unmatched bases: 5. The CDR3 consists of 14 residues. Germline V gene sequence: CDR1 MGHDK, CDR2 SYGVNS. This chain's CDR3 is CASRSGGPYNEQFF. As DNA, the CDR3 is TGTGCCAGCAGAAGCGGGGGCCCATACAATGAGCAGTTCTTC.

The chain carries TRBV27 and TRBJ1-2; 7 bases line up with TRBD1. The germline V gene encodes CDR1 MNHEY and CDR2 SMNVEV (reference sequence). CDR3 length: 13 residues. With V trimmed by 5 bases and J by 6 bases, 6 bases remained unmatched. Here the CDR3 DNA reads TGTGCCAGCAGTCGGGACAGCCTCGATGGCTACACCTTC. Translating gives CASSRDSLDGYTF.

CDR3 in amino acids: CASSFQGATNEKLFF. The CDR3 DNA follows: TGCGCCAGCAGCTTCCAGGGGGCGACTAATGAAAAACTGTTTTTT. The genes are TRBV5-1 and TRBJ1-4; TRBD1 matches at 8 bases. V trimming: 2 bases; J trimming: 2 bases; junction bases outside the gene matches: 2. This CDR3 is 15 amino acids long. From germline, CDR1 is SGHRS and CDR2 YFSETQ.

The chain employs TRBV4-1 and TRBJ2-2; D unresolved. V lost 3 bases and J lost 2, with 22 bases in between. Germline V gene sequence: CDR1 MGHRA, CDR2 YSYEKL. This CDR3 is built from 19 residues. The CDR3 sequence is CASSQERFGFGVNTGELFF. The CDR3 region has the DNA TGCGCCAGCAGCCAGGAACGATTCGGGTTTGGGGTTAACACCGGGGAGCTGTTTTTT.

This clone was found a few times. The chain recombines TRBV7-6 with TRBJ1-3; D not resolved. Germline CDR1 reads SGHVS; CDR2 reads FNYEAQ. V was pared by 4 bases and J by 0 bases, with 25 bases between. The CDR3 consists of 20 residues. CDR3 sequence reads: CASSSTIVGARADSGNTIYF. The CDR3 nucleotides read TGTGCCAGCAGCTCAACGATAGTGGGAGCACGAGCTGACTCTGGAAACACCATATATTTT.

This chain connects TRBV12-3 or TRBV12-4 to TRBJ1-2; 9 positions match TRBD1. The trim removed 3 bases at V and 8 bases at J, leaving 4 bases unmatched. The CDR3 runs to 13 residues. The CDR3 loop is CASSLGQGRGYTF. The CDR3, as DNA: TGTGCCAGCAGTTTGGGACAGGGAAGAGGCTACACCTTC.